This T cell receptor (beta chain) was captured by sequencing in a study of patients and donors after allogeneic stem cell transplantation. This clonotype has only a few counts. The CDR3 loop spans 18 amino acids. Unmatched junction bases numbered 16, after V lost 6 bases and J lost 1 base. The germline gives CDR1 SGHAT, CDR2 FQDESV (reference sequence). MiXCR was run by TCRdb on the RT-PCR reads, yielding one entry per CDR3 protein. The sample consists of some 880,000 distinct CDR3 sequences, under 20% of them appearing once. This chain links TRBV11-1 with TRBJ2-3; 7 bases map to TRBD2. Sequenced input: blood, either unsorted or a sorted T cell fraction (not recorded which). This clonotype was obtained from a human donor who was either an allogeneic HSCT recipient or a stem cell or donor lymphocyte infusion donor (not recorded which). It is not recorded whose cells these are; they may come from a transplant donor. Written as DNA, the CDR3 is TGTGCCAGCAGAGACCACACGGCGGGGGAAAAGGGCACAGATACGCAGTATTTT. Encoded protein: CASRDHTAGEKGTDTQYF.